This T cell receptor beta chain originates from a study of CD8 T cells in Susac syndrome. Reverse transcription used roughly 0.45 to 1 ug RNA and random hexamers. TCRdb re-analysed the immunoSEQ multiplex PCR reads in MiXCR, keeping a single row per CDR3 protein. The sample holds around 80,000 distinct CDR3 sequences; over 90% are singletons and the top ten take around 0.25%. The germline CDR1 and CDR2 sequences are LGHDT and YNNKEL (reference sequence). The CDR3 is 18 amino acids. The J segment lost 4 bases and the V segment lost 0 bases, leaving 11 bases of the junction unmatched. CD8+ and CD4+ T cells circulating in blood were sequenced for TCR beta. Negative isolation was applied to CD8+ and CD4+ T cells, and FACS enrichment was applied to TEMRA cells.

The chain uses TRBV3-1 and TRBJ2-3; 9 bases align to TRBD1. The receptor was derived from a human donor in good health. Sequenced: CD8+ T cells from PBMCs. The CDR3 bases are TGTGCCAGCAGCCAAGATCCCTGGCGTACAGGGGGCCCAGATACGCAGTATTTT. Amino acid sequence: CASSQDPWRTGGPDTQYF.